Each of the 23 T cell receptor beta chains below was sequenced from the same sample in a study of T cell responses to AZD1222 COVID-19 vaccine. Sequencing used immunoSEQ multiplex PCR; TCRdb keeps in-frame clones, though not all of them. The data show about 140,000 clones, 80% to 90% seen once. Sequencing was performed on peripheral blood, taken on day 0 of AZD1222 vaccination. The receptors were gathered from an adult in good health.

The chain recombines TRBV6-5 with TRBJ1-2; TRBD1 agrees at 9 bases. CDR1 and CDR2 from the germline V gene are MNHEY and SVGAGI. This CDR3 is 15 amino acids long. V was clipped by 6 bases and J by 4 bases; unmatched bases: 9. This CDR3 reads CASRRTGGAVYGYTF. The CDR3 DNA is TGTGCCAGCAGACGAACAGGGGGCGCAGTCTATGGCTACACCTTC.

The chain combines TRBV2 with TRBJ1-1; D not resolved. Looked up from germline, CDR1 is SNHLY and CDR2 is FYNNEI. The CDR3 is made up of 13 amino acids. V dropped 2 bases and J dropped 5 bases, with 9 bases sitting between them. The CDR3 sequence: CASSERVITEAFF. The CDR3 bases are TGTGCCAGCAGTGAAAGAGTCATAACTGAAGCTTTCTTT.

The CDR3 sequence: CAIQVGREYGYTF. The CDR3 DNA follows: TGTGCAATTCAGGTGGGACGGGAGTATGGCTACACCTTC. The chain uses TRBV28 and TRBJ1-2, with D possibly being TRBD1 (5 bases). Germline-derived CDR1 and CDR2 are MDHEN and SYDVKM. The CDR3 totals 13 residues.

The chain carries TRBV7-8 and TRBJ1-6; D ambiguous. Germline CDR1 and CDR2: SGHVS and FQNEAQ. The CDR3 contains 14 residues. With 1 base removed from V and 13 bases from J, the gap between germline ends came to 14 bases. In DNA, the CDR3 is TGTGCCAGCAGCTTAGGGGCAGCGGGTAGCCCCCTCCACTTT. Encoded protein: CASSLGAAGSPLHF.

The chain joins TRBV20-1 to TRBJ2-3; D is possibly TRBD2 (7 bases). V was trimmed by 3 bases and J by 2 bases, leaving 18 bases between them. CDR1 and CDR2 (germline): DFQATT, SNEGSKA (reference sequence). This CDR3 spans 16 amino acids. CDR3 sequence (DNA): TGCAGTGCTAGTCCTTGGAAGCGGGGACACACAGATACGCAGTATTTT. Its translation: CSASPWKRGHTDTQYF.

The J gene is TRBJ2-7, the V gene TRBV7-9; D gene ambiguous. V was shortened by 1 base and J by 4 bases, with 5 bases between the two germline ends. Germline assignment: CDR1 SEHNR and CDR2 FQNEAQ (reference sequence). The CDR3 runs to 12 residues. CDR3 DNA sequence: TGTGCCAGCAGCTTAGTGCTGTACGAGCAGTACTTC. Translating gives CASSLVLYEQYF. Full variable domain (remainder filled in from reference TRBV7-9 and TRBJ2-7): DTGVSQNPRHKITKRGQNVTFRCDPISEHNRLYWYRQTLGQGPEFLTYFQNEAQLEKSRLLSDRFSAERPKGSFSTLEIQRTEQGDSAMYLCASSLVLYEQYFGPGTRLTVT.

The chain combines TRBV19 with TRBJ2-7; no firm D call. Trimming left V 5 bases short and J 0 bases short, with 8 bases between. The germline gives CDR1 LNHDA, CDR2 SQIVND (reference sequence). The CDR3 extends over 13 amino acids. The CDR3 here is CASSFTDSYEQYF. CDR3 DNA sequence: TGTGCCAGTAGTTTTACGGACTCCTACGAGCAGTACTTC.

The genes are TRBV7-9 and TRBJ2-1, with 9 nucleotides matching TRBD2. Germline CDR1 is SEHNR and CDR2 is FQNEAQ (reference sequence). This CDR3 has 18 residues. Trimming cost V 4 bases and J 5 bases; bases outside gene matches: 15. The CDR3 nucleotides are TGTGCCAGCAGCTCCTTGTTAGGATTAGCGGGAGCCCACAATGAGCAGTTCTTC. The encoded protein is CASSSLLGLAGAHNEQFF.

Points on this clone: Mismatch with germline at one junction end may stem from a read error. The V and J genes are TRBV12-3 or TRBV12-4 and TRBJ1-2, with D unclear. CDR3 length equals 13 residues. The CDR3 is CASRFGANYGYTF. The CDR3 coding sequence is TGTGCCAGCCGTTTCGGCGCTAACTATGGCTACACCTTC.

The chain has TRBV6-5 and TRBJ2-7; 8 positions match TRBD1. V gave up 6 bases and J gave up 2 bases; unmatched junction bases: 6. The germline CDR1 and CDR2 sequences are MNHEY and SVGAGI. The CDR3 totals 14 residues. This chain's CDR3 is CASRRAQGAYEQYF. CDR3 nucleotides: TGTGCCAGCAGAAGGGCACAGGGGGCCTACGAGCAGTACTTC.

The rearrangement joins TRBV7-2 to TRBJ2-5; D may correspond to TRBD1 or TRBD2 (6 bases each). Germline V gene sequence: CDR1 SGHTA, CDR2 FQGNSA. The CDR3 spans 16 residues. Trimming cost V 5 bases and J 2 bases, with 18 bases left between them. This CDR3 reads CASSPGGGGGQETQYF. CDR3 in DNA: TGTGCCAGCAGCCCCGGGGGCGGAGGGGGTCAAGAGACCCAGTACTTC.

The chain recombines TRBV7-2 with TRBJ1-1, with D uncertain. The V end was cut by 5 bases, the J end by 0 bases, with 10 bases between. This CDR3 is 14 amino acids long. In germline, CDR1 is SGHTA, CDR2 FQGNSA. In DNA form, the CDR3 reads TGTGCCAGCAGCGTCGGGATTTTGAACACTGAAGCTTTCTTT. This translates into CASSVGILNTEAFF.

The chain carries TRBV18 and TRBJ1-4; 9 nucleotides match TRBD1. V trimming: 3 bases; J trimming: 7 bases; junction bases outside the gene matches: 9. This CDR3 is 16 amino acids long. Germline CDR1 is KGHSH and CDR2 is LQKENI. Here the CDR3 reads CASSPLMTGGFEKLFF. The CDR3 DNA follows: TGTGCCAGCTCACCTCTCATGACAGGGGGTTTTGAAAAACTGTTTTTT.

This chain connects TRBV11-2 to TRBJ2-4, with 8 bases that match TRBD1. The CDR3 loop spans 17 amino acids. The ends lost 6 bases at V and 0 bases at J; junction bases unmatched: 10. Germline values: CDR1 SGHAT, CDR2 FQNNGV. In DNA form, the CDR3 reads TGTGCCAGCAGTCAGATAGACAGGGGTCTAGCCAAAAACATTCAGTACTTC. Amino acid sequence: CASSQIDRGLAKNIQYF.

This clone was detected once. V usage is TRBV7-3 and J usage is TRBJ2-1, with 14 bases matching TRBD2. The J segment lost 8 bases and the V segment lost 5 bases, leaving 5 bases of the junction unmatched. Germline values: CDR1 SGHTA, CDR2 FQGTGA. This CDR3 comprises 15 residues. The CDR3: CASSRLAGGQHEQFF. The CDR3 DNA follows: TGTGCCAGCAGCAGACTAGCGGGGGGGCAGCATGAGCAGTTCTTC.

The CDR3 bases are TGTGCCAGCAGTGAAGGTTGGACAGACTCTGGAAACACCATATATTTT. It specifies CASSEGWTDSGNTIYF. This rearrangement joins TRBV2 to TRBJ1-3; D may be TRBD1 (6 bases). V gave up 1 base and J gave up 0 bases, with 10 bases separating them. Germline loops: CDR1 SNHLY, CDR2 FYNNEI. The CDR3 totals 16 residues.

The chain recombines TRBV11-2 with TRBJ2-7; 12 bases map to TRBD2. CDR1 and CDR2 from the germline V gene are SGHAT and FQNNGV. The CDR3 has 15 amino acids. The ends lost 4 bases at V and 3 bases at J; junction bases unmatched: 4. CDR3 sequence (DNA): TGTGCCAGCAGCTCAATGACTAGCGGGGGCTACGAGCAGTACTTC. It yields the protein CASSSMTSGGYEQYF. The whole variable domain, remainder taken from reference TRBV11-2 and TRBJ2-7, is EAGVAQSPRYKIIEKRQSVAFWCNPISGHATLYWYQQILGQGPKLLIQFQNNGVVDDSQLPKDRFSAERLKGVDSTLKIQPAKLEDSAVYLCASSSMTSGGYEQYFGPGTRLTVT.

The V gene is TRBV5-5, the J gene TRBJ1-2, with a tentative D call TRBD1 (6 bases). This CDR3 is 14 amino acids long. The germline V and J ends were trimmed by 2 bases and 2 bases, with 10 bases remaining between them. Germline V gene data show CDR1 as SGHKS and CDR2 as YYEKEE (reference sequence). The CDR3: CASSFGGRNYGYTF. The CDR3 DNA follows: TGTGCCAGCAGCTTCGGGGGGCGGAACTATGGCTACACCTTC. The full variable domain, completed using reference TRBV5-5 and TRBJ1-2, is DAGVTQSPTHLIKTRGQQVTLRCSPISGHKSVSWYQQVLGQGPQFIFQYYEKEERGRGNFPDRFSARQFPNYSSELNVNALLLGDSALYLCASSFGGRNYGYTFGSGTRLTVV.

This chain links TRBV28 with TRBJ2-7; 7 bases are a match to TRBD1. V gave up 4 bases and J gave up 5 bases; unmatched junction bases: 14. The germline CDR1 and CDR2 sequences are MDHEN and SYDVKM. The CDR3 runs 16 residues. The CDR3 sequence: CASSSNSGTVVDEQYF. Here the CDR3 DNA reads TGTGCCAGCAGTTCGAACTCCGGGACAGTGGTTGACGAGCAGTACTTC.

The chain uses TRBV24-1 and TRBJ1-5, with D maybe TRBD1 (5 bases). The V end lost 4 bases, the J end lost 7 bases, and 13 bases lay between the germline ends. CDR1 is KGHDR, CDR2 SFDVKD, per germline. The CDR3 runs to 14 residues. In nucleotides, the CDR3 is TGTGCCACCAGTGACGGCGGGACTACCCAGCCCCAGCATTTT. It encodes CATSDGGTTQPQHF.

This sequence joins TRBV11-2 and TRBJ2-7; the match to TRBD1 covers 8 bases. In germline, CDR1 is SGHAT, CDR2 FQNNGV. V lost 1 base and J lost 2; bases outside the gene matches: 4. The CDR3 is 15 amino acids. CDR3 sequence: CASSLGGTGTYEQYF. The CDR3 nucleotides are TGTGCCAGCAGCTTAGGAGGGACAGGAACCTACGAGCAGTACTTC.

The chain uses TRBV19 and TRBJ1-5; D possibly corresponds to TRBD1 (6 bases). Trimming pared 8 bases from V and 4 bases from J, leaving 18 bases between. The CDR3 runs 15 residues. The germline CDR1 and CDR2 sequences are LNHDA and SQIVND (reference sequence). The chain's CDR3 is CASAAAIQGNQPQHF. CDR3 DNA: TGTGCCAGTGCCGCAGCCATCCAGGGGAATCAGCCCCAGCATTTT.

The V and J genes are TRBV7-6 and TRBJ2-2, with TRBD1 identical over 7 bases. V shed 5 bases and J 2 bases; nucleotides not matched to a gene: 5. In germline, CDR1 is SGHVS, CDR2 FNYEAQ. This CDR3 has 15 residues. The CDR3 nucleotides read TGTGCCAGCAGCGGGACAGTCGTTAACACCGGGGAGCTGTTTTTT. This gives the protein CASSGTVVNTGELFF.